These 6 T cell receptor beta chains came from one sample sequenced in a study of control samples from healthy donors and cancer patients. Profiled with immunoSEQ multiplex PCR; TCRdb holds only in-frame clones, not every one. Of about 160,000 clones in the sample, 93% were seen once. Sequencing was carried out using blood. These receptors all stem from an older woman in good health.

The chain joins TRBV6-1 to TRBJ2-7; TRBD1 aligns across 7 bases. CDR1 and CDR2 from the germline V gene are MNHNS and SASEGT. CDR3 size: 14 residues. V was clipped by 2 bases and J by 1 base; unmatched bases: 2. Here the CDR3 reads CASSEQDRSYEQYF. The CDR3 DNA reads TGTGCCAGCAGTGAACAGGACAGGTCCTACGAGCAGTACTTC.

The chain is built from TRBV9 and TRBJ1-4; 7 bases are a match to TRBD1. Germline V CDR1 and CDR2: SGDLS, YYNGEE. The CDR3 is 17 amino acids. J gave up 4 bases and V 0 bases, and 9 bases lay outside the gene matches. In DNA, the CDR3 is TGTGCCAGCAGCGTAGGACAGGGACAAGGGGGTAATGAAAAACTGTTTTTT. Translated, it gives CASSVGQGQGGNEKLFF.

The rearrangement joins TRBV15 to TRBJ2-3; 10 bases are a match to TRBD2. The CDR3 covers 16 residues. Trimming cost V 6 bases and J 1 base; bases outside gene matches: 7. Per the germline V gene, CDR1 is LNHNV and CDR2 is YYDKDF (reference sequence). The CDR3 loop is CATRDGTSVRTDTQYF. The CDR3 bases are TGTGCCACCAGGGACGGGACTAGCGTACGCACAGATACGCAGTATTTT.

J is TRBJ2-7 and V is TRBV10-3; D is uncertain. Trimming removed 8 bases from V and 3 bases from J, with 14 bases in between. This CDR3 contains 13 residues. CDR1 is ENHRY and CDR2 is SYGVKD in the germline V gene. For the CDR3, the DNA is TGTGCCATCGTACAGCCTCCCCTCTACGAGCAGTACTTC. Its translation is CAIVQPPLYEQYF.

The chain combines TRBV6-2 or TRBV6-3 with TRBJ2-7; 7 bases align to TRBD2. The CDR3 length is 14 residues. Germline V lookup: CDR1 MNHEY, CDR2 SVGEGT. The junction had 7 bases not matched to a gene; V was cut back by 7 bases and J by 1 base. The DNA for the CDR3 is TGTGCCAGCACCCCGCGGGGAGGGTCCTACGAGCAGTACTTC. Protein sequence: CASTPRGGSYEQYF.

The CDR3 region has the DNA TGTGCTAGTGGTCGGGGACAGGCCAGTGAAAAACTGTTTTTT. It codes for CASGRGQASEKLFF. J is TRBJ1-4 and V is TRBV12-5; TRBD1 aligns across 8 bases. V lost 5 bases and J lost 7; bases outside the gene matches: 6. CDR1 is LGHNT and CDR2 is FRNRAP in the germline V gene. The CDR3 extends over 14 amino acids.